This T cell receptor (beta chain) was sequenced for a study of cytomegalovirus exposure and HLA in healthy donors. Study overall: Earlier work reported 117 million unique TCR beta sequences from about 170 million T cells.

Notes on the study in general: Equally common other TCR beta chains were less clonally expanded than HLA-associated ones, a later analysis found. CMV serostatus stood as the only immune exposure information on hand.

This CDR3 comprises 14 residues. The V gene end was trimmed by 3 bases and the J gene end by 4 bases; junction bases not matched to a gene: 6. CDR1 SGHRS and CDR2 YFSETQ come from the germline V gene. PCR amplification relied on 60 Vbeta primers (plus 13 Jbeta primers). The repertoire was sequenced with immunoSEQ multiplex PCR; TCRdb's copy has only in-frame clones and lacks some. In the table there are 73,000 or so clones, roughly four fifths of which are singletons. As to this clone: Its antigen is unidentified.

This sequence was found in a middle-aged man in good health and CMV-seronegative. The chain carries TRBV5-1 and TRBJ2-7; 8 bases agree with TRBD1. The sequenced material came from PBMCs. This CDR3 is CASSWGRGPYEQYF. CDR3 coding DNA: TGCGCCAGCAGCTGGGGCAGGGGGCCTTACGAGCAGTACTTC.